A selection of T cell receptor beta chains follows, all from one sample in a study of blood T cell repertoires in COVID-19. Sequenced by immunoSEQ multiplex PCR; TCRdb stores in-frame clones only, minus some. The sample lists 63,000 or so clones, roughly 91% seen once, with roughly 1.4% in the top ten. The specimen was peripheral blood. The receptors stem from a human donor in a cohort sampled during active COVID-19. The CDR3 runs from the conserved cysteine through the conserved F or W. Each record gives: J gene, clone size, D gene, V gene, CDR3 length, CDR3 DNA, CDR3 protein. The D gene is left open where the match is weak. A clone size is listed for some rows: how often the clone was seen (once, few, many), or a class if it is expanded.

TRBJ1-2,NA,NA,TRBV6-5,13,TGTGCCAGCAGCCCAACTGACCGGGGTGGCTACACCTTC,CASSPTDRGGYTF
TRBJ1-5,NA,NA,TRBV19,15,TGTGCCAGTAGAAGGGATCGTAGCGAGAATCAGCCCCAGCATTTT,CASRRDRSENQPQHF
TRBJ1-1,NA,TRBD1,TRBV5-1,16,TGCGCCAGCAGCCGCACGGTCAGGGGGCTCGGGACTGAAGCTTTCTTT,CASSRTVRGLGTEAFF
TRBJ2-3,NA,TRBD2,TRBV7-2,18,TGTGCCAGCAGCTTATCGCCTAGCGGGAGGCCGGTTACAGATACGCAGTATTTT,CASSLSPSGRPVTDTQYF
TRBJ1-3,NA,NA,TRBV4-1,13,TGCGCCAGCAGCCCCCAGGGGTGGGACACCATATATTTT,CASSPQGWDTIYF
TRBJ2-2,once,NA,TRBV15,16,TGTGCCACCAGCAGAGTGCGCGGCCCCAGCACCGGGGAGCTGTTTTTT,CATSRVRGPSTGELFF
TRBJ2-1,few,NA,TRBV12-5,14,TGTGCTAGTGGTGGAGGACAGTCCTACAATGAGCAGTTCTTC,CASGGGQSYNEQFF
TRBJ2-7,once,TRBD1,TRBV10-2,14,TGCGCCAGCAGCATGGGACAGGGGGCGTACGAGCAGTACTTC,CASSMGQGAYEQYF
TRBJ1-2,NA,TRBD1,TRBV2,13,TGTGCCAGCGGGGACAGGCCTAACTATGGCTACACCTTC,CASGDRPNYGYTF
TRBJ1-1,once,TRBD1,TRBV3-1/TRBV3-2,15,TGTGCCAGCAGCCAAGGGACAGGAGTGAACACTGAAGCTTTCTTT,CASSQGTGVNTEAFF
TRBJ1-5,NA,NA,TRBV29-1,13,TGCAGCGTTGAAGAGAGTTTCGGTCAGCCCCAGCATTTT,CSVEESFGQPQHF
TRBJ1-5,NA,TRBD1,TRBV28,14,TGTGCCAGCAGATGGGGACAGGGGGATCAGCCCCAGCATTTT,CASRWGQGDQPQHF
TRBJ2-7,once,NA,TRBV2,14,TGTGCCAGCAGTGTAGGGGGAGGGCCCTACGAGCAGTACTTC,CASSVGGGPYEQYF
TRBJ2-5,NA,NA,TRBV12-3/TRBV12-4,13,TGTGCCAGCAGCAAAAACAGGCTAGAGACCCAGTACTTC,CASSKNRLETQYF
TRBJ2-2,NA,TRBD1,TRBV30,16,TGTGCCTGGAGTGTTCGCCCAGGGGGAAGGTCCGGGGAGCTGTTTTTT,CAWSVRPGGRSGELFF
TRBJ1-5,NA,NA,TRBV6-4,17,TGTGCCAGCAGTGACCCCGGGGGCCGGGGGGGAAATCAGCCCCAGCATTTT,CASSDPGGRGGNQPQHF
TRBJ1-1,once,TRBD1,TRBV7-3,14,TGTGCCAGCAGCTCCTACAGGGGAGGAACTGAAGCTTTCTTT,CASSSYRGGTEAFF
TRBJ2-1,many,NA,TRBV11-3,13,TGTGCCAGCAGCGGCCGGACTCCAGACGAGCAGTTCTTC,CASSGRTPDEQFF
TRBJ1-2,NA,NA,TRBV28,12,TGTGCCGCGGGTCAGTCGACGTATGGCTACACCTTC,CAAGQSTYGYTF
TRBJ1-2,NA,NA,TRBV6-5,13,TGTGCCAGCAGTTACAAAATAAACTATGGCTACACCTTC,CASSYKINYGYTF
TRBJ2-3,once,NA,TRBV5-6,15,TGTGCCAGCAGCTTGGTCACTCTCCGGGGAGATACGCAGTATTTT,CASSLVTLRGDTQYF
TRBJ2-1,NA,TRBD2,TRBV5-1,15,TGCGCCAGCAGCCTTAGCGGGAACGCCTACAATGAGCAGTTCTTC,CASSLSGNAYNEQFF
TRBJ1-2,NA,NA,TRBV4-2,18,TGTGCCAGCAGCCAAGGATCTCTGGGTAGGGGCGGTAACTATGGCTACACCTTC,CASSQGSLGRGGNYGYTF
TRBJ1-1,NA,TRBD1,TRBV18,15,TGTGCCAGCTCACCATACGGACAGGGGAGTCCTGAAGCTTTCTTT,CASSPYGQGSPEAFF
TRBJ2-1,NA,TRBD1,TRBV19,15,TGTGCCAGTAGCCCTCAGAGGGACAGCTACAATGAGCAGTTCTTC,CASSPQRDSYNEQFF
TRBJ1-2,NA,NA,TRBV5-1,13,TGCGCCAGCAGCTTCGACGGAGACTATGGCTACACCTTC,CASSFDGDYGYTF
TRBJ2-1,NA,TRBD2,TRBV5-6,15,TGTGCCAGCAGCGTCGGGACTAGCTTCAGGGATGAGCAGTTCTTC,CASSVGTSFRDEQFF
TRBJ1-1,NA,NA,TRBV28,10,TGTGCCAGCAGGGGTTCGGGAGCTTTCTTT,CASRGSGAFF
TRBJ2-3,NA,TRBD2,TRBV5-1,16,TGCGCCAGCAGCTCGGAGCTACTAGCGGGCACAGATACGCAGTATTTT,CASSSELLAGTDTQYF
TRBJ2-3,NA,NA,TRBV13,15,TGTGCCAGCAGCTTAGAAACCCGGGACTCGAATACGCAGTATTTT,CASSLETRDSNTQYF
TRBJ2-7,NA,TRBD2,TRBV11-2,15,TGTGCCAGCAGCTTAGTGGGGACTATCCCCAACGAGCAGTACTTC,CASSLVGTIPNEQYF
TRBJ2-1,NA,TRBD1,TRBV5-8,16,TGTGCCAGCAGCCCGGGACAGAGGAGCTCCTACAATGAGCAGTTCTTC,CASSPGQRSSYNEQFF
TRBJ1-1,NA,TRBD1,TRBV5-1,15,TGCGCCAGCAGCTTGGCCCCTACAGGGGTGACTGAAGCTTTCTTT,CASSLAPTGVTEAFF
TRBJ1-5,NA,NA,TRBV9,15,TGTGCCAGCAGCGAGCACGCGGATAGCAATCAGCCCCAGCATTTT,CASSEHADSNQPQHF
TRBJ2-5,once,NA,TRBV6-1,16,TGTGCCAGCAGTGAATTCCTTCTCCAGGAGGAAGAGACCCAGTACTTC,CASSEFLLQEEETQYF
TRBJ2-1,NA,TRBD1,TRBV11-2,16,TGTGCCAGCAGCACGGTGAGGGGACAGGGTGGCAATGAGCAGTTCTTC,CASSTVRGQGGNEQFF
TRBJ2-5,NA,TRBD2,TRBV19,17,TGTGCCAGTAGTATGGAACTAGCGGGAGGATTACAAGAGACCCAGTACTTC,CASSMELAGGLQETQYF
TRBJ1-2,once,NA,TRBV9,11,TGTGCCACCTCCGGACAAGATGGCTACACCTTC,CATSGQDGYTF
TRBJ2-3,NA,NA,TRBV15,14,TGTGCCACCAGCAGGGGGCGACGCACAGATACGCAGTATTTT,CATSRGRRTDTQYF
TRBJ2-1,NA,NA,TRBV27,12,TGTGCCAGCAGCGGGACAAACAATGAGCAGTTCTTC,CASSGTNNEQFF
TRBJ2-5,NA,TRBD2,TRBV27,18,TGTGCCAGCAGTTCCCTCAGACTAGCGGGAGGAGTCGGCGAGACCCAGTACTTC,CASSSLRLAGGVGETQYF